The TCR beta chain described here comes from a study of Graves' ophthalmopathy and Graves' hyperthyroidism. RNA transcripts provided the template for amplifying TCR beta CDR3 regions. RT-PCR was first run with HTBI primers, then multiplex PCR in a second round. TCRdb ran MiXCR on the multiplex PCR reads and lists one entry per CDR3 protein. This table holds roughly 400,000 distinct CDR3 sequences, about 15% found once. This clonotype was recorded many times. Its antigen is not known. Between the trimmed V and J ends, which lost 2 bases and 5 bases, there was a span of 15 bases. The CDR3 consists of 15 residues. General study results and limits: The model forecast ophthalmopathy progression, reaching 70.59% sensitivity and 72% to 80% specificity.

None of the included patients had other autoimmune diseases, uncontrolled infections, pregnancy or lactation, as these led to exclusion. PBMCs stemmed from around 10 ml of fresh peripheral blood. This receptor was obtained from an adult woman with stable Graves' hyperthyroidism. Sequencing was performed on peripheral blood. The J gene is TRBJ2-5, the V gene TRBV12-3 or TRBV12-4; possibly TRBD1 for D (6 bases). CDR3 bases: TGTGCCAGCAGTTTATCGTCAGGGGCGTGGGAGACCCAGTACTTC. Amino acids: CASSLSSGAWETQYF.